This entry concerns a single T cell receptor (beta chain). Its cognate antigen has yet to be identified. No base qualities exist here, and no much larger clone lies one base off it. RNA was extracted using the RNeasy kit, and roughly 0.5 to 1 microgram was reverse transcribed with random hexamers. The immunoSEQ multiplex PCR assay, which covers 54 Vbeta and 13 Jbeta segments, was used to amplify TCR beta CDR3 regions. Bias from PCR amplification was corrected by using a synthetic template baseline for primer optimization and for computational correction. On the authors' methods: Only productive sequences were kept, with reads annotated to V, D and J genes according to IMGT and analyzed in immunoSEQ Analyzer. Clonality was calculated as one minus the Shannon entropy normalized by log2 of the number of productive unique sequences. For each patient and control, public and private clones were evaluated within the 100 most prevalent clones. A clone was defined as Susac-specific if it was absent from the healthy and MS cohorts, from 950 to 1,300 published viral clones and from other ImmuneACCESS disease sequences. TCRdb itself trimmed the public reads at Q25 with fastp, ran MiXCR and retained productive beta chains. Entries are consolidated by CDR3 protein sequence, retaining the most common genes and DNA. TCRdb, not the original authors, processed these V and J calls. The sample table contains about 83,000 distinct CDR3 sequences; only one count was recorded for more than 85% of them. The leading ten clones occupy over 0.35% of the sample.

This record belongs to a study of CD8 T cells in Susac syndrome (dated by TCRdb to 2018 to 2020). The study in broad terms: Of the Susac syndrome patients who were sequenced, six had clinically active disease and about 8 were in clinical remission. The study used repertoire sequencing to test whether antigen drove CD8+ T cell activation and differentiation in Susac syndrome. Clonality of the CD8+ T cell repertoire was compared between over ten healthy donors, roughly 14 Susac syndrome patients and under 19 multiple sclerosis patients. At blood withdrawal, Susac syndrome patients were therapy-naive, treated with corticosteroids (with IVIg additionally given to some), or treated with IVIg alone.

Peripheral blood CD8+ and CD4+ T cells from healthy donors, Susac syndrome patients and multiple sclerosis patients were profiled by high-throughput TCR beta sequencing. Susac syndrome patients met recently defined diagnostic criteria for definite or probable disease. Bulk CD8+ and CD4+ T cells were purified magnetically by negative isolation, whereas CD8+ TEMRA cells were enriched by FACS. Blood was drawn into EDTA tubes, processed within 24 hours, and PBMCs were isolated by density gradient centrifugation. PBMCs destined for TCR sequencing were cryopreserved in liquid nitrogen and later thawed in a 37 °C water bath. Purity of sorted or isolated CD4+, CD8+ and CD8+ TEMRA cells was at least 90%. Taken from the germline V gene, the CDR1 and CDR2 loops are MDHEN and SYDVKM. The junction shows trimming of 3 bases on V and 2 bases on J, plus 13 bases between the germline ends. The cysteine opens and the phenylalanine closes a CDR3 of 15 amino acids. Only CDR3 DNA remains: 45 bases, in frame from the first base.

What the study reported, not specific to this receptor: The number of individuals in the TCR sequencing and HLA analysis was recognized as being relatively small. CD8+ repertoires in Susac syndrome showed clonal expansion, which was highest in CD8+ TEMRA cells and was greater in clinically active patients than in remitting patients. Approximately 17 Susac-specific public clones were identified in the total CD8+ repertoire, and four to six Susac-specific public clones were identified in the CD8+ TEMRA repertoire.

Rearrangement joined TRBV28 to TRBJ2-5, and perhaps TRBD1 as D gene, on 6 matching bases. The sequence was collected from a human donor with Susac syndrome. What was sequenced was CD8+ T cells from PBMCs. At the DNA level, the sequence is TGTGCCAGCAGTTTTTGGACAGAGAAACAAGAGACCCAGTACTTC. It is translated as CASSFWTEKQETQYF.